This T cell receptor beta chain appears in the sequencing data of a study of T cell responses to AZD1222 COVID-19 vaccine. Data came from immunoSEQ multiplex PCR; TCRdb stores just in-frame clones and leaves some out. The sample gives under 200,000 clones, more than 90% of which show up once; less than 4.5% is in the top ten. CDR1 and CDR2 from the germline V gene are LNHDA and SQIVND (reference sequence). The CDR3 contains 13 residues. V lost 9 bases to trimming and J lost 5 bases; unmatched junction nucleotides: 4. The source material was peripheral blood, sampled 28 days after the second dose of the MenACWY control vaccine. This TCR was sampled from an adult who received the MenACWY meningococcal vaccine as a control. The chain couples TRBV19 to TRBJ1-6; 7 positions agree with TRBD1. CDR3 DNA sequence: TGTGCCAGCGGGACAGCTAATAATTCACCCCTCCACTTT. The encoded protein is CASGTANNSPLHF.